The sequence of this TCR beta chain was determined in a study of blood T cell repertoires in COVID-19. About the study: Nucleic acid was either cDNA or gDNA, and it came from T cells, B-cell-depleted T cells, or PBMCs.

Measured with immunoSEQ multiplex PCR; TCRdb has only the in-frame clones, and not every one. The data hold under 300,000 clones, with roughly 91% observed a single time. Participants' own reports of clinical history determined their cohort assignment. Recovered Cohort 3 donors showed two negative PCRs, clearance, or symptom resolution. Per germline, CDR1 LGHDT and CDR2 YNNKEL (reference sequence). V was shortened by 0 bases and J by 0 bases, with 3 bases between the two germline ends. This CDR3 contains 14 residues. Sequenced material: PBMCs or T cells enriched from blood (not recorded which). The clonotype was recovered from a man aged 35 to 55 who had recovered from COVID-19. The rearrangement uses TRBV3-1 (or the pseudogene TRBV3-2) and TRBJ1-5; D is unresolved. This CDR3 is CASSQEYSNQPQHF. CDR3 coding DNA: TGTGCCAGCAGCCAAGAGTATAGCAATCAGCCCCAGCATTTT.